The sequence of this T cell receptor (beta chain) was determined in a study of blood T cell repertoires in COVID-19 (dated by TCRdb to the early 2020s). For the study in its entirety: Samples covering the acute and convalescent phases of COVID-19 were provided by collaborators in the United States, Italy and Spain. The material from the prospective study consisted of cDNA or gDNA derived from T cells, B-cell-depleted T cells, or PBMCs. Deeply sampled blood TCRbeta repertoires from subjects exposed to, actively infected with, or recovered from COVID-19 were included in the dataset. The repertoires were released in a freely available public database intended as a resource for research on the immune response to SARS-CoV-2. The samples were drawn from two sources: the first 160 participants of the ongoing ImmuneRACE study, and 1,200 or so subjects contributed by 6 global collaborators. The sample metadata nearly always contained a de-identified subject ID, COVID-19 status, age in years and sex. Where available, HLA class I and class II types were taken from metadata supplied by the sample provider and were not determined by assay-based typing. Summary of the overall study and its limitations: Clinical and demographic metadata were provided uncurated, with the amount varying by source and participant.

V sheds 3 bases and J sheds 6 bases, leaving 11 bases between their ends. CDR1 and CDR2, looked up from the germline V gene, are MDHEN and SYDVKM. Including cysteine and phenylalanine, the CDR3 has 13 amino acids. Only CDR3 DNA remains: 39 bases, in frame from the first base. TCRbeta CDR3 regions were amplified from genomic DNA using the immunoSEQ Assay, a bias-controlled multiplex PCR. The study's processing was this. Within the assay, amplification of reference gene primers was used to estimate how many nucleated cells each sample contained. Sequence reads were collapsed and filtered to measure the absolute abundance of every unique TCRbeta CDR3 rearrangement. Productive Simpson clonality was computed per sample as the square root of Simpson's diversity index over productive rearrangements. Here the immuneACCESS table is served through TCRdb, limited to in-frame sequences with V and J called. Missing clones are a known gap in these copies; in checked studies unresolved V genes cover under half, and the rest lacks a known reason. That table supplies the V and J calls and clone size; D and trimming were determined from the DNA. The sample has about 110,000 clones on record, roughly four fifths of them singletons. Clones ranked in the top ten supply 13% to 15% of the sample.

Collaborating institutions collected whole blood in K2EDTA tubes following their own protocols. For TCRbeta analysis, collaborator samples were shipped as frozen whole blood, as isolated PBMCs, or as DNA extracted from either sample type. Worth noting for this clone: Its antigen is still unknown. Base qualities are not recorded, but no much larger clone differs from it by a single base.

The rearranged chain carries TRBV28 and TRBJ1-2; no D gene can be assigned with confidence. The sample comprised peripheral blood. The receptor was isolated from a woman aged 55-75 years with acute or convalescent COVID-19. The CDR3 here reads CASSLLAGDGYTF. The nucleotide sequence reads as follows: TGTGCCAGCAGTTTGCTGGCAGGTGATGGCTACACCTTC.